A selection of T cell receptor beta chains follows, all from one sample in a study of T cell repertoires in cytomegalovirus infection. Via MiXCR, TCRdb re-called the reads, giving one row per CDR3 protein. The sample contains hundreds of thousands of distinct CDR3 sequences, roughly 16% of which appear only once. The specimen sequenced was PBMCs. These receptors originate from a human donor in good health (CMV status not recorded). Some clones in this sample may be carry-over from other donors' samples. The CDR3 runs from the conserved cysteine through the conserved F or W. The order of the fields is clone size, D gene, J gene, V gene, CDR3 DNA, CDR3 protein. D genes are given only for firm matches. Rows may omit the clone size; those that give it use once, few, many or a size class.

NA,NA,TRBJ2-7,TRBV6-1,TGTGCCAGCAGTGAATGGGCAGGAGGGGTCTACGAGCAGTACTTC,CASSEWAGGVYEQYF
many,TRBD1,TRBJ1-1,TRBV12-3/TRBV12-4,TGTGCCAGCACCGTGGACAGGGTAGGGACTGAAGCTTTCTTT,CASTVDRVGTEAFF
many,TRBD2,TRBJ2-5,TRBV7-2,TGTGCCAGCGGGGCTAGCGGGGGATTCAGTTGGCACTTC,CASGASGGFSWHF
NA,TRBD1,TRBJ1-1,TRBV5-1,TGCGCCAGCAGCCCTGGCCGGACAGGGGAGGGGAACACTGAAGCTTTCTTT,CASSPGRTGEGNTEAFF
few,NA,TRBJ2-1,TRBV10-3,TGTGCCATCAGGGAAGGACACGGAACAGACAATGAGCAGTTCTTC,CAIREGHGTDNEQFF
NA,NA,TRBJ1-1,TRBV20-1,TGCAGTGCACCAACATACCGGAACACTGAAGCTTTCTTT,CSAPTYRNTEAFF
many,TRBD2,TRBJ2-3,TRBV7-9,TGTGCCAGCAGCCCCGGACTAGCGGGAAAAGGGGATACGCAGTATTTT,CASSPGLAGKGDTQYF
few,NA,TRBJ1-4,TRBV20-1,TGCAGTGCTAGAGCCATGGGACGGGTTAATGAAAAACTGTTTTTT,CSARAMGRVNEKLFF
few,NA,TRBJ2-1,TRBV20-1,TGCAGTGCTAGAGATCTAACGACGGACCACAATGAGCAGTTCTTC,CSARDLTTDHNEQFF
many,NA,TRBJ1-6,TRBV6-2/TRBV6-3,TGTGCCAGCAGTTCCAGCTTGAATTCACCCCTCCACTTT,CASSSSLNSPLHF
once,NA,TRBJ2-5,TRBV2,TGTGCCAGCAGGTCTTGGGGACGGGAGACCCAGTACTTC,CASRSWGRETQYF
NA,NA,TRBJ2-7,TRBV2,TGTGCCAGCAGTGAAATGGGCACCTTAACCTACGAGCAGTACTTC,CASSEMGTLTYEQYF
NA,TRBD1,TRBJ1-2,TRBV2,TGTGCCAGCAGTGAAACCACCGGGACAGGGGAACTCCTAAACTATGGCTACACCTTC,CASSETTGTGELLNYGYTF
few,NA,TRBJ2-7,TRBV19,TGTGCCAGTAGTAAGACAGCGTCCTACGAGCAGTACTTC,CASSKTASYEQYF
NA,NA,TRBJ2-3,TRBV2,TGTGCCAGCAGTGAAGCGCATAAGGGTAGGCAGTATTTT,CASSEAHKGRQYF
NA,NA,TRBJ1-1,TRBV12-3/TRBV12-4,TGTGCCAGCAGTTTAGGCGGGGTTCGCACTGAAGCTTTCTTT,CASSLGGVRTEAFF
few,NA,TRBJ2-1,TRBV5-1,TGCGCCAGCAGCTTTAGTTTGGGGACCTACAATGAGCAGTTCTTC,CASSFSLGTYNEQFF
NA,NA,TRBJ1-5,TRBV2,TGTGCCACCCGAGGGGGGGGTTATCAGCCCCAGCATTTT,CATRGGGYQPQHF
few,NA,TRBJ1-1,TRBV19,TGTGCCAGTAGTATTCGGCAGGGGCTAAGTGGAGCTTTCTTT,CASSIRQGLSGAFF
NA,NA,TRBJ2-1,TRBV25-1,TGTGCCAGCAGTCCCATTAACACAGACCTCTACAATGAGCAGTTCTTC,CASSPINTDLYNEQFF
NA,TRBD1,TRBJ1-6,TRBV27,TGTGCCAGCAGTCCCTCGACAGGGGGGTTTTCTGTCTATAATTCACCCCTCCACTTT,CASSPSTGGFSVYNSPLHF
many,NA,TRBJ2-1,TRBV7-2,TGTGCCAGCAGCTTAGACACGCCGGCCAATGAGCAGTTCTTC,CASSLDTPANEQFF
many,NA,TRBJ2-7,TRBV7-2,TGTGCCATCTCACTGTGGGGACAGGAGCAAAGCAGCGGGGACTACGAGCAGTACTTC,CAISLWGQEQSSGDYEQYF
few,TRBD2,TRBJ2-1,TRBV11-3,TGTGCCAGCAGCGCCGGGACTAGCGGGTTCAATGAGCAGTTCTTC,CASSAGTSGFNEQFF
NA,NA,TRBJ1-5,TRBV3-1,TGTGCCAGCAGCCAAGATGGTCGTCAGCCCCAGCATTTT,CASSQDGRQPQHF
NA,NA,TRBJ1-1,TRBV28,TGTGCCAGCAGTCCGACCCACAGGATCAGTGGGAACACTGAAGCTTTCTTT,CASSPTHRISGNTEAFF
NA,TRBD1,TRBJ1-2,TRBV7-9,TGTGCCAGCAGCCGTCCCGGGACAGGGCTCGATGGCTACACCTTC,CASSRPGTGLDGYTF
NA,NA,TRBJ1-5,TRBV20-1,TGCAGTGCAGACACTAGCCCAGGGTCGTGGTCCCAGCATTTT,CSADTSPGSWSQHF
few,TRBD2,TRBJ2-5,TRBV19,TGTGCCAGCAGCACGGCGGGGGGCAGACAAGAGACCCAGTACTTC,CASSTAGGRQETQYF
few,NA,TRBJ2-1,TRBV25-1,TGTGCCAGCAGTGAGCTCCCGGACAATGAGCAGTTCTTC,CASSELPDNEQFF
NA,TRBD1,TRBJ1-2,TRBV6-6,TGTGCCGTCTTAAAGCTCGACAGGGATGGCGCTAACTATGGCTACACCTTC,CAVLKLDRDGANYGYTF
many,TRBD1,TRBJ2-7,TRBV19,TGTGCCAGTAGTACCCTTCCGGGACAGCAATACGAGCAGTACTTC,CASSTLPGQQYEQYF
NA,NA,TRBJ1-4,TRBV28,TGTGCCAGCAGGGTCGGTGGTACTAATGAAAAACTGTTTTTT,CASRVGGTNEKLFF
many,NA,TRBJ1-5,TRBV2,TGTGCCAGCAACCGGGGGGATAATAGCAATCAGCCCCAGCATTTT,CASNRGDNSNQPQHF
few,NA,TRBJ2-3,TRBV6-6,TGTGCCAGCCAACAACGGGATACGCAGTATTTT,CASQQRDTQYF
NA,NA,TRBJ1-3,TRBV19,TGTGCCAGTAGCACCGCAGGGCGGGCAAGCTCTGGAAACACCATATATTTT,CASSTAGRASSGNTIYF
NA,NA,TRBJ1-4,TRBV28,TGTGCCAGCAAGCCTTACCAGCAGGCAACTAATGAAAAACTGTTTTTT,CASKPYQQATNEKLFF
few,NA,TRBJ1-1,TRBV20-1,TGCAGTGCTAGAGATATCGGTCGGGTTAACACTGAAGCTTTCTTT,CSARDIGRVNTEAFF
many,NA,TRBJ1-5,TRBV7-9,TGTGCCAGCAGCTTAGTCGGGGATAGCAATCAGCCCCAGCATTTT,CASSLVGDSNQPQHF
many,NA,TRBJ2-3,TRBV7-2,TGTGCCAGCAGCTTAGGGGGAGGGGGGTCAGCCCGATTGACGCAGTATTTT,CASSLGGGGSARLTQYF
few,TRBD2,TRBJ2-2,TRBV12-3/TRBV12-4,TGTGCCAGCAGTTTGTCGGCGGGGGGAGTTGGGGAGCTGTTTTTT,CASSLSAGGVGELFF